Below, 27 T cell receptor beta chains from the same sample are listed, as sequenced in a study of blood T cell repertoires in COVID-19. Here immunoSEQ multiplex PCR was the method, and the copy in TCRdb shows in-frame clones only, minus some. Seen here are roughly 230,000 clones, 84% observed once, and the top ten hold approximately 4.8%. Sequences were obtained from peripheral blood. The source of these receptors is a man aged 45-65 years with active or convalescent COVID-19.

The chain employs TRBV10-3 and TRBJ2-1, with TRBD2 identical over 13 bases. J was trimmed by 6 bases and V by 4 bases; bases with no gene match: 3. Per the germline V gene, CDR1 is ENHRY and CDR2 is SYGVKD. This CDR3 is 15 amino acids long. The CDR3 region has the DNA TGTGCCATCAGTGGCCGGACTAGCGGGGGCAATGAGCAGTTCTTC. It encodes CAISGRTSGGNEQFF.

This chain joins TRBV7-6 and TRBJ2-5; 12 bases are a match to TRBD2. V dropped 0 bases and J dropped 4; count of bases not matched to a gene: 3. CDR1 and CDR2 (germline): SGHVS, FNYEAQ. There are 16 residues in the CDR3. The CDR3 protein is CASSLALAGGLETQYF. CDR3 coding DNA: TGTGCCAGCAGCTTAGCGCTAGCGGGGGGGCTAGAGACCCAGTACTTC.

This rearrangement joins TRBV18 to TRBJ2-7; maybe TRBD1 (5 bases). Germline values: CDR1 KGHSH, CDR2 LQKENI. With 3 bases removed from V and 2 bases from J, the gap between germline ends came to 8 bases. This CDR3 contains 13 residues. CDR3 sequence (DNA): TGTGCCAGCTCACCGGACACCGCCTACGAGCAGTACTTC. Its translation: CASSPDTAYEQYF.

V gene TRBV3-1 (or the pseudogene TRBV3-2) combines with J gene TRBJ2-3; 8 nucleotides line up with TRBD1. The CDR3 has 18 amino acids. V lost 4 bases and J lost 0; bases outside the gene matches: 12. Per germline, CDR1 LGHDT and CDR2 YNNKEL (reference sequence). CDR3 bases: TGTGCCAGCAGCCTCCCGAAGCAGGGGGCTAGGAGCACAGATACGCAGTATTTT. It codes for CASSLPKQGARSTDTQYF.

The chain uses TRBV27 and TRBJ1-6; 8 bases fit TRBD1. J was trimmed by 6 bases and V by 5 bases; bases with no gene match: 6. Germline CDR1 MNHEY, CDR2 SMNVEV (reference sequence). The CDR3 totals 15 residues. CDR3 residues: CASSGNRGSNSPLHF. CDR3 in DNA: TGTGCCAGCAGTGGGAACAGGGGGTCTAATTCACCCCTCCACTTT.

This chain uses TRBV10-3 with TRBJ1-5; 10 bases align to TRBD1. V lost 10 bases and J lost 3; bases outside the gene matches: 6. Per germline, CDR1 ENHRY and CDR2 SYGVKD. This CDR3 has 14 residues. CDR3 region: CASGTGANNQPQHF. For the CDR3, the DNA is TGTGCCAGCGGGACAGGGGCTAACAATCAGCCCCAGCATTTT.

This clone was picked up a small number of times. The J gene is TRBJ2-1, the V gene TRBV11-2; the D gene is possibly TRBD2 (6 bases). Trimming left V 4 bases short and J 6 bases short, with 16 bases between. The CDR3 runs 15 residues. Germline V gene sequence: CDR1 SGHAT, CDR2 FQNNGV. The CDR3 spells CASSYSLGGSNEQFF. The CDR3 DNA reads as TGTGCCAGCAGCTATTCCCTCGGGGGTTCCAATGAGCAGTTCTTC.

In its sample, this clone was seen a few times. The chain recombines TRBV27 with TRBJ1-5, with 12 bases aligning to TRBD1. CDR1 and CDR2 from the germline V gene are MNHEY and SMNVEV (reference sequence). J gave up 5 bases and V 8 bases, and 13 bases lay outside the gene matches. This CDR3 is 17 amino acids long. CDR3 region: CASAPFSGTGGYQPQHF. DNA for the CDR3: TGTGCCAGCGCACCCTTTTCCGGGACAGGGGGCTATCAGCCCCAGCATTTT.

The CDR3 is CASSSDSAFEKLFF. Written as DNA, the CDR3 is TGTGCCAGCAGCTCGGACAGCGCCTTTGAAAAACTGTTTTTT. The chain joins TRBV11-2 to TRBJ1-4; D possibly corresponds to TRBD1 (6 bases). This CDR3 contains 14 residues. Trimming cost V 4 bases and J 7 bases, with 13 bases left between them. From germline, CDR1 is SGHAT and CDR2 FQNNGV.

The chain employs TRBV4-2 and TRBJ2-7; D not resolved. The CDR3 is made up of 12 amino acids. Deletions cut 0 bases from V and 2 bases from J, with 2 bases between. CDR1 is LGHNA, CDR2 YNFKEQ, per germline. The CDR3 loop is CASSQDAYEQYF. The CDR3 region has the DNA TGTGCCAGCAGCCAAGACGCCTACGAGCAGTACTTC.

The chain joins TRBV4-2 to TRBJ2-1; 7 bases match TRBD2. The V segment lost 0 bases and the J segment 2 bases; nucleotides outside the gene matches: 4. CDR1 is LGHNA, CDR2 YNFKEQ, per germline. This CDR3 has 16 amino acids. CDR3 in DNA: TGTGCCAGCAGCCAAGACCAGCGGGGAGCCTACAATGAGCAGTTCTTC. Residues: CASSQDQRGAYNEQFF.

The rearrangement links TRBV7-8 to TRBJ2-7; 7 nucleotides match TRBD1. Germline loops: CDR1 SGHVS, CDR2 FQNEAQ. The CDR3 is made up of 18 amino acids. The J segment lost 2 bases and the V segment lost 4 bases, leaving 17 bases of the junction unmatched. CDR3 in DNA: TGTGCCAGCAGCTCTTCGCTCTATTCCGGGACAGCAACCTACGAGCAGTACTTC. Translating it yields CASSSSLYSGTATYEQYF.

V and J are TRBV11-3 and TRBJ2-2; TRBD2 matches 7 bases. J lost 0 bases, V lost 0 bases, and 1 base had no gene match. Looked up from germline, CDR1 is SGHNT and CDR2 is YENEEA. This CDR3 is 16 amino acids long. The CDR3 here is CASSLEAGANTGELFF. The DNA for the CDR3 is TGTGCCAGCAGCTTAGAGGCGGGGGCGAACACCGGGGAGCTGTTTTTT.

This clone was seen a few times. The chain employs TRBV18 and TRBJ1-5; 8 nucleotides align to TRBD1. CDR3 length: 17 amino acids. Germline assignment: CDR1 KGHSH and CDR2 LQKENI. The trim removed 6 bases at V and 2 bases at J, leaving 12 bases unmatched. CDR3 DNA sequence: TGTGCCAGCTCCCGGGGGGCAGGGGGCGCGGGCAATCAGCCCCAGCATTTT. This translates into CASSRGAGGAGNQPQHF.

CDR3 nucleotide sequence: TGTGCCAGCAGCCAAAGATCGAGCGGGGGGTTCGTGGATACGCAGTATTTT. This translates into CASSQRSSGGFVDTQYF. This sequence joins TRBV3-1 (or the pseudogene TRBV3-2) and TRBJ2-3, with 9 bases matching TRBD2. V was pared by 2 bases and J by 6 bases, with 12 bases of the junction left unmatched. Germline V gene sequence: CDR1 LGHDT, CDR2 YNNKEL (reference sequence). The CDR3 extends over 17 amino acids.

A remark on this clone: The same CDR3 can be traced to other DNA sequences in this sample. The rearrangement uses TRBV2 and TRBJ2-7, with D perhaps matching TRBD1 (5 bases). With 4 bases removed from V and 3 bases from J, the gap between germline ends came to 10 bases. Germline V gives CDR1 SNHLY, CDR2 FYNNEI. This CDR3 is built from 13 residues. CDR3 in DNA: TGTGCCAGCAGTGCATTGCAGGGCTACGAGCAGTACTTC. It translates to CASSALQGYEQYF.

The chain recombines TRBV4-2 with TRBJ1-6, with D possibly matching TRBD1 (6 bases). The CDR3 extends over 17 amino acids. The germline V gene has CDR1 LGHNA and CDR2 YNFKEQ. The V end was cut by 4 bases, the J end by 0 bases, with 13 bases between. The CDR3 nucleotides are TGTGCCAGCAGCCCCCTAGGACAGCTCTCCTATAATTCACCCCTCCACTTT. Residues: CASSPLGQLSYNSPLHF.

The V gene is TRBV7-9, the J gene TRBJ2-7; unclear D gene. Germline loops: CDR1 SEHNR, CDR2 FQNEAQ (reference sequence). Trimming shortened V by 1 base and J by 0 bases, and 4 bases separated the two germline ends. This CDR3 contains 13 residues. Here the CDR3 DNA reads TGTGCCAGCAGCTTAGACAGCTCCTACGAGCAGTACTTC. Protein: CASSLDSSYEQYF.

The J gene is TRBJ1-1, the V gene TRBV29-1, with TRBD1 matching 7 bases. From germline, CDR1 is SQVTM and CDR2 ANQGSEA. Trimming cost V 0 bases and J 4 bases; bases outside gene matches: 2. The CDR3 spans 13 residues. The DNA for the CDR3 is TGCAGCGTTGAAGATCAGGGGGTCACTGAAGCTTTCTTT. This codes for CSVEDQGVTEAFF.

The DNA for the CDR3 is TGTGCCAGTCAGGGCCCAGGGGGCTCCAGCTCCTACGAGCAGTACTTC. Its translation is CASQGPGGSSSYEQYF. The chain joins TRBV3-1 (or the pseudogene TRBV3-2) to TRBJ2-7; 8 nucleotides align to TRBD1. With 9 bases clipped from V and 0 bases from J, the junction kept 13 bases outside the gene matches. The CDR3 extends over 16 amino acids. CDR1 LGHDT and CDR2 YNNKEL come from the germline V gene (reference sequence).

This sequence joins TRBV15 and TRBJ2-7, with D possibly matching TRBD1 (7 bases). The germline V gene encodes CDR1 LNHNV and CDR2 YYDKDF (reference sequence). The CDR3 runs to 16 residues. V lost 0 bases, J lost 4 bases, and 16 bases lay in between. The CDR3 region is CATSRERGGGRYEQYF. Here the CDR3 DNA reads TGTGCCACCAGCAGAGAGAGAGGAGGGGGCAGGTACGAGCAGTACTTC.

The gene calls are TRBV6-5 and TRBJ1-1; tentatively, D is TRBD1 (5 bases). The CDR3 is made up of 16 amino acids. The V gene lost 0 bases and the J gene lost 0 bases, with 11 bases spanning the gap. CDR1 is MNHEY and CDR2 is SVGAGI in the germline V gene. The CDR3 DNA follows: TGTGCCAGCAGTTACTCGCTGACAGCCATGAACACTGAAGCTTTCTTT. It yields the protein CASSYSLTAMNTEAFF.

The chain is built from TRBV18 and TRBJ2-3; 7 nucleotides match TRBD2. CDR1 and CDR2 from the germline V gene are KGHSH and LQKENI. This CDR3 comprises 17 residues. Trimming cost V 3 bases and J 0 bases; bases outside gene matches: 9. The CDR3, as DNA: TGTGCCAGCTCACCCCTTAGCGGGTCCTCTAGCACAGATACGCAGTATTTT. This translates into CASSPLSGSSSTDTQYF.

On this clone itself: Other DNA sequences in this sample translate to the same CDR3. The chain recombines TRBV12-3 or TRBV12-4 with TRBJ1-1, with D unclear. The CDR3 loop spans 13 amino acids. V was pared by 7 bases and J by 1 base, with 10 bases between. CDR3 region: CASTPRRNTEAFF. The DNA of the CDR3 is TGTGCCAGCACCCCGAGGAGGAACACTGAAGCTTTCTTT.

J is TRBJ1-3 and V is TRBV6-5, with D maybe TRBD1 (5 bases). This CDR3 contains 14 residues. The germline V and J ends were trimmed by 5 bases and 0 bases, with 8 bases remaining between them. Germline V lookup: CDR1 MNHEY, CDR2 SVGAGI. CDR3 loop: CASSPTVSGNTIYF. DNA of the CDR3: TGTGCCAGCAGTCCGACAGTCTCTGGAAACACCATATATTTT.

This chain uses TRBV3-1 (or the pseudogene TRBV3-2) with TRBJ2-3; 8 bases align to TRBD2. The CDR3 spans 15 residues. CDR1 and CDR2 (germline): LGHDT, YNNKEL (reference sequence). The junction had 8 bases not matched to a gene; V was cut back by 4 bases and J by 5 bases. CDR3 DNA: TGTGCCAGCAGCCGCTACGGGGGGGCTGAAGATACGCAGTATTTT. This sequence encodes CASSRYGGAEDTQYF.

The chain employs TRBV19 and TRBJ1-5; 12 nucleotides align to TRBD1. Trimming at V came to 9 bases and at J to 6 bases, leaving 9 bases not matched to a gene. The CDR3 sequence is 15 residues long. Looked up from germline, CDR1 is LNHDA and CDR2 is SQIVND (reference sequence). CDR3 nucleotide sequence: TGTGCCAGCACCTCCGGGACAGGGGGCGGTCAGCCCCAGCATTTT. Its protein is CASTSGTGGGQPQHF.